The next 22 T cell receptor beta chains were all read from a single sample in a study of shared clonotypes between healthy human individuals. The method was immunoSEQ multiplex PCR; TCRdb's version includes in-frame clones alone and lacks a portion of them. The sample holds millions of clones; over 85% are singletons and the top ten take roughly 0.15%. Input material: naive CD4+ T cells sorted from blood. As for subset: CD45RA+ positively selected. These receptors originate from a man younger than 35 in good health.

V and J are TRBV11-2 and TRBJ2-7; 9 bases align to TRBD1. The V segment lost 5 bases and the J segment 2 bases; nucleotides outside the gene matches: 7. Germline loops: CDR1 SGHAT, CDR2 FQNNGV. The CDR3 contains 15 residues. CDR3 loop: CASSPRRQGAYEQYF. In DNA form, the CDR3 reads TGTGCCAGCAGCCCCCGGAGACAGGGGGCCTACGAGCAGTACTTC.

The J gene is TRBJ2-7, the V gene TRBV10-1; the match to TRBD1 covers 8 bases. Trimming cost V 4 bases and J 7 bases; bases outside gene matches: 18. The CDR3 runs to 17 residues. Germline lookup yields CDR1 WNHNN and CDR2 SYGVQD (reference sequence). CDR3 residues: CASSGQTSGGNLREQYF. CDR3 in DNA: TGCGCCAGCAGTGGGCAAACTTCAGGGGGCAATCTGAGGGAGCAGTACTTC.

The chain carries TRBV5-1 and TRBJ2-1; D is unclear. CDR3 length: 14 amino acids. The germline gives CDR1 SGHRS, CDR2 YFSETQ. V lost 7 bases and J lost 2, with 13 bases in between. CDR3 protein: CASSQMGPYNEQFF. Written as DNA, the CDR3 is TGCGCCAGCTCCCAAATGGGCCCCTACAATGAGCAGTTCTTC.

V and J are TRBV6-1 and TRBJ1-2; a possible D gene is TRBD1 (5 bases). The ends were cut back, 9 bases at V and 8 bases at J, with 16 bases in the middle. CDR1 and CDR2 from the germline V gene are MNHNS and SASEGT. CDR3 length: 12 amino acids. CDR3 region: CASAGGGVGYTF. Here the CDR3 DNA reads TGTGCCAGTGCTGGGGGGGGAGTCGGCTACACCTTC.

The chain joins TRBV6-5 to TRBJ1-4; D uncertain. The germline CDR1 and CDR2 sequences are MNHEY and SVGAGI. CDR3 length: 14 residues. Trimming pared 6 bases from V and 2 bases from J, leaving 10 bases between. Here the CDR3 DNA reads TGTGCCAGCAGGAGCCCCAATACTAATGAAAAACTGTTTTTT. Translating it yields CASRSPNTNEKLFF.

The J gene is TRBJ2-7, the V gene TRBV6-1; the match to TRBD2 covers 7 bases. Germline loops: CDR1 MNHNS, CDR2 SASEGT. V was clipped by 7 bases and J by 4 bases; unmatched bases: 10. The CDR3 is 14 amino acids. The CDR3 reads CASTARTSVYEQYF. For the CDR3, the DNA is TGTGCCAGCACCGCCCGGACTAGTGTATACGAGCAGTACTTC.

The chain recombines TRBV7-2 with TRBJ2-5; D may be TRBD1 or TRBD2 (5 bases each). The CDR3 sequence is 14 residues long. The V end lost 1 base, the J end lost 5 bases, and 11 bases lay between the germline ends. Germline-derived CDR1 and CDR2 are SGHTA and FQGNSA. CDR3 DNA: TGTGCCAGCAGCTTAGTTGGGGGTGTGGAGACCCAGTACTTC. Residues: CASSLVGGVETQYF.

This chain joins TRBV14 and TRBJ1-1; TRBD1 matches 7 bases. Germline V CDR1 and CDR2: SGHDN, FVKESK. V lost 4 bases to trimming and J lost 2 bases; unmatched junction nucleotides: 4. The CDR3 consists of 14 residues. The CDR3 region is CASSRDSLNTEAFF. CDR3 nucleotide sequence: TGTGCCAGCAGCCGGGACAGCTTAAACACTGAAGCTTTCTTT.

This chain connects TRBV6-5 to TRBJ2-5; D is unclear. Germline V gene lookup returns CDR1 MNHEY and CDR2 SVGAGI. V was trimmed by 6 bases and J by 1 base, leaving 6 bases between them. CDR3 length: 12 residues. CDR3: CASRGFQETQYF. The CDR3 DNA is TGTGCCAGCAGGGGTTTCCAAGAGACCCAGTACTTC.

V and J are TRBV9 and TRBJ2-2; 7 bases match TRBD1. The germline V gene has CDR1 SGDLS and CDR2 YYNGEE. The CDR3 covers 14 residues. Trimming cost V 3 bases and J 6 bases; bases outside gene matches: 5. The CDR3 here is CASSALGGPGELFF. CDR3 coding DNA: TGTGCCAGCAGCGCCTTAGGGGGCCCCGGGGAGCTGTTTTTT.

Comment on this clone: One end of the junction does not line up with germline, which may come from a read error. The CDR3 loop reads CASSLAGGGNQPQHF. The CDR3 nucleotides are TGTGCCAGCAGCCTAGCGGGGGGCGGCAATCAGCCCCAGCATTTT. This chain connects TRBV7-2 to TRBJ1-5; tentatively, D is TRBD1 (6 bases). The CDR3 consists of 15 residues. The germline CDR1 and CDR2 sequences are SGHTA and FQGNSA.

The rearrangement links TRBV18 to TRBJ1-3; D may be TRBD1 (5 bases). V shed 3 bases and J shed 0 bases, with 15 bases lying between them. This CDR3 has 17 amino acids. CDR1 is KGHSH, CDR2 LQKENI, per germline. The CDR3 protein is CASSPLTDTRSGNTIYF. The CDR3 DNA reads TGTGCCAGCTCACCGTTGACAGACACTCGCTCTGGAAACACCATATATTTT.

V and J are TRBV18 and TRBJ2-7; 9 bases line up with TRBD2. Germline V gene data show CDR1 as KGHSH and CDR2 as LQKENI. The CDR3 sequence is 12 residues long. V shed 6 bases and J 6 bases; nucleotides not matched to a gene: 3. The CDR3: CASSSGGGEQYF. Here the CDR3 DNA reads TGTGCCAGCTCTAGCGGGGGAGGCGAGCAGTACTTC.

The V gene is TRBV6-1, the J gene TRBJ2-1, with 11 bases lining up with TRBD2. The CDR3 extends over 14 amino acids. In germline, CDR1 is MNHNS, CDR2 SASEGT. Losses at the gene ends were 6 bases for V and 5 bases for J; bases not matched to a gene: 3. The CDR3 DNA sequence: TGTGCCAGCAGGACTAGCGGGGTCAACAATGAGCAGTTCTTC. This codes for CASRTSGVNNEQFF.

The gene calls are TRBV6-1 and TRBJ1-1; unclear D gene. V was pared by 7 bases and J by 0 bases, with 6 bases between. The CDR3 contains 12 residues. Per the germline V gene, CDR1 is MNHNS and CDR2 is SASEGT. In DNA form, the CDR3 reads TGTGCCAGCAACGGACTGAACACTGAAGCTTTCTTT. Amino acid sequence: CASNGLNTEAFF.

The CDR3 spells CASSTGQAITYEQYF. The CDR3 nucleotides are TGTGCCAGCAGCACTGGACAGGCAATTACCTACGAGCAGTACTTC. The V call is TRBV7-9, the J call TRBJ2-7, with TRBD1 identical over 7 bases. V was pared by 5 bases and J by 2 bases, with 9 bases of the junction left unmatched. This CDR3 comprises 15 residues. Germline V gene data show CDR1 as SEHNR and CDR2 as FQNEAQ (reference sequence). Full variable domain (remainder filled in from reference TRBV7-9 and TRBJ2-7): DTGVSQNPRHKITKRGQNVTFRCDPISEHNRLYWYRQTLGQGPEFLTYFQNEAQLEKSRLLSDRFSAERPKGSFSTLEIQRTEQGDSAMYLCASSTGQAITYEQYFGPGTRLTVT.

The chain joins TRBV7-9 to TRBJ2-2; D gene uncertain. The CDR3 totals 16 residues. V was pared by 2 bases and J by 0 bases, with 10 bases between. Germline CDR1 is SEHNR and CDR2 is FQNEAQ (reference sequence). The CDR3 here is CASSLWRPTNTGELFF. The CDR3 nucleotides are TGTGCCAGCAGCTTATGGAGACCTACGAACACCGGGGAGCTGTTTTTT.

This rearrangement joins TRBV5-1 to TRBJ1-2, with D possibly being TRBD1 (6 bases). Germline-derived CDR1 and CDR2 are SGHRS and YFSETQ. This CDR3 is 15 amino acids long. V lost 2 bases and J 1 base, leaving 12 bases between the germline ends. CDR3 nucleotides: TGCGCCAGCAGCTTCGGGGGGGCTTTTAACTATGGCTACACCTTC. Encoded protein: CASSFGGAFNYGYTF.

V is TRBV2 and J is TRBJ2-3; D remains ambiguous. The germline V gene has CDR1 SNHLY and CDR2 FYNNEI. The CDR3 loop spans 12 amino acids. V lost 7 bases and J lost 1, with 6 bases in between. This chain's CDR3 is CASTAGTDTQYF. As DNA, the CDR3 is TGTGCCAGCACGGCTGGCACAGATACGCAGTATTTT. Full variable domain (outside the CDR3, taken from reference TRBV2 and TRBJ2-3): EPEVTQTPSHQVTQMGQEVILRCVPISNHLYFYWYRQILGQKVEFLVSFYNNEISEKSEIFDDQFSVERPDGSNFTLKIRSTKLEDSAMYFCASTAGTDTQYFGPGTRLTVL.

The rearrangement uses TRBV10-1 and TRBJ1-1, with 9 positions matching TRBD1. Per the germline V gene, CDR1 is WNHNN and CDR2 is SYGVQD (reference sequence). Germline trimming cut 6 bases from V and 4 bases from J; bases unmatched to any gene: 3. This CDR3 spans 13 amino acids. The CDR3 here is CASRGQGSTEAFF. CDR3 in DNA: TGCGCCAGCAGGGGACAGGGCAGCACTGAAGCTTTCTTT.

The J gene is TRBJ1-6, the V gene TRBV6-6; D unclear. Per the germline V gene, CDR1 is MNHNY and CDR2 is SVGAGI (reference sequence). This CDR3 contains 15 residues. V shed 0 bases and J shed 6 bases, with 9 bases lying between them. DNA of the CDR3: TGTGCCAGCAGTTACTCAACGGGATCTAATTCACCCCTCCACTTT. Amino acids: CASSYSTGSNSPLHF.

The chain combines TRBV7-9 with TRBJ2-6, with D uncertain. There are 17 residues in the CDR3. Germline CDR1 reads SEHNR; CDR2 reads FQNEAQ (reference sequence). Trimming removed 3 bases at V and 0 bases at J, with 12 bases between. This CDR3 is CASSFVEAYSGANVLTF. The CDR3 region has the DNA TGTGCCAGCAGCTTTGTAGAAGCGTACTCTGGGGCCAACGTCCTGACTTTC.